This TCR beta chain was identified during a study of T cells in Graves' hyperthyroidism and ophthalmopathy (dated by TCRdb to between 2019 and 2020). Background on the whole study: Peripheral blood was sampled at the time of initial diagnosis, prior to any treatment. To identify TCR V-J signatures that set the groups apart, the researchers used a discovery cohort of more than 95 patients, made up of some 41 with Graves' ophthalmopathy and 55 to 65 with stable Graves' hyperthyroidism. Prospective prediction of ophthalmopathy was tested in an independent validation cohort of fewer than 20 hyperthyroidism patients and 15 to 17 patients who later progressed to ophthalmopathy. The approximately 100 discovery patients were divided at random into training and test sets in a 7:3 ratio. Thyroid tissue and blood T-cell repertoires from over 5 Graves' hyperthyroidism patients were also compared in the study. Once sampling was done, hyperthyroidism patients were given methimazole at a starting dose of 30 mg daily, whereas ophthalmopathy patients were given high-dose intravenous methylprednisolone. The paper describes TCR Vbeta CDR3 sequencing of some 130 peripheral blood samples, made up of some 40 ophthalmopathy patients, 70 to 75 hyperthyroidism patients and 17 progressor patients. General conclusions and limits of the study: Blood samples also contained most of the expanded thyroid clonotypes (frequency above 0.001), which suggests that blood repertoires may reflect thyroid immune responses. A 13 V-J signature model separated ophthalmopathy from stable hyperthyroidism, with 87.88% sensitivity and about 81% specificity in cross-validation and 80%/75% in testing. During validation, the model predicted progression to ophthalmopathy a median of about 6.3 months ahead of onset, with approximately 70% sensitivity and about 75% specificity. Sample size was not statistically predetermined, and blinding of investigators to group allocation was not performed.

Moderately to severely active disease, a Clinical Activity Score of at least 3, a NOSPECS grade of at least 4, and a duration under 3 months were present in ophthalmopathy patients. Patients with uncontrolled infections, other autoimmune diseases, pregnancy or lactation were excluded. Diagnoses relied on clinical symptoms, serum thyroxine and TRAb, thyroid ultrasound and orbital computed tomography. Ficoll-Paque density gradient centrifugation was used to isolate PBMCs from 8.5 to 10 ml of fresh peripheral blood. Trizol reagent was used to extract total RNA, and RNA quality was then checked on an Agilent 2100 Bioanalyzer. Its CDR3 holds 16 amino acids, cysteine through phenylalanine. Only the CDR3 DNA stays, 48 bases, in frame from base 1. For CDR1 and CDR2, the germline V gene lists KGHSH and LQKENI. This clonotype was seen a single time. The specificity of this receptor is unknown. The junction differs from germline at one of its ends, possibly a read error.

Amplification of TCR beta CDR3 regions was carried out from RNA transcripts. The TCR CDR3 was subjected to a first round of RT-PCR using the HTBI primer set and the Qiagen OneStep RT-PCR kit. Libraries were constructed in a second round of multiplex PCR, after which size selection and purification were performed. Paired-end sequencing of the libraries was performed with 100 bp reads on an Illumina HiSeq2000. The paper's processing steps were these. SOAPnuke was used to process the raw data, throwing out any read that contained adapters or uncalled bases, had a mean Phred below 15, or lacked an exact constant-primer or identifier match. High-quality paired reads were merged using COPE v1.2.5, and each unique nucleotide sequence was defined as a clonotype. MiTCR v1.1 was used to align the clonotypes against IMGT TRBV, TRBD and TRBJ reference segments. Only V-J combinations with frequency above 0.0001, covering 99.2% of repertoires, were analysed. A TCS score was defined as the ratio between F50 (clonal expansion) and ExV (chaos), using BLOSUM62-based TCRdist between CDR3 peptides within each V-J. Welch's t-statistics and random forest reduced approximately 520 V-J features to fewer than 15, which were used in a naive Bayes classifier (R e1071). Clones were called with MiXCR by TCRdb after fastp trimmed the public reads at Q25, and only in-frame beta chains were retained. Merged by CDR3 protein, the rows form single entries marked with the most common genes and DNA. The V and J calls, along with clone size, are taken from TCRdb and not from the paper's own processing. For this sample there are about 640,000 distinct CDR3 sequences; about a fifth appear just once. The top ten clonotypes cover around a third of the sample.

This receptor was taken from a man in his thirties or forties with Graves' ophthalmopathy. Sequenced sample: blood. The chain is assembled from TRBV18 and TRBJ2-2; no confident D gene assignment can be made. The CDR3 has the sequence CASTPRSQQVPGELFF. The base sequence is TGTGCCAGCACACCACGGTCCCAGCAAGTTCCCGGGGAGCTGTTTTTT.